The 17 T cell receptor beta chains in this list originate from one sample, sequenced in a study of blood T cells in healthy people across ages. The second PCR ran about 6 to 12 cycles with a sample-barcoded 5' primer and J-beta primers. TCRdb ran MiXCR on the 5' RACE reads and lists one entry per CDR3 protein. In the table there are 1.8 million or so distinct CDR3 sequences, about two fifths of which are singletons. Input material: blood. These receptors all stem from a human donor in good health.

This clonotype has a handful of counts. J is TRBJ2-7 and V is TRBV12-3 or TRBV12-4; D might be TRBD1 (5 bases). CDR3 length: 15 residues. Between the trimmed V and J ends, which lost 3 bases and 2 bases, there was a span of 14 bases. The CDR3 DNA reads TGTGCCAGCAGTTTGGGCCCGACAGACCCCTACGAGCAGTACTTC. Its translation is CASSLGPTDPYEQYF.

Ten or more counts support this clonotype. The rearrangement links TRBV20-1 to TRBJ2-7; TRBD2 matches 11 bases. The V segment lost 7 bases and the J segment 2 bases; nucleotides outside the gene matches: 4. The CDR3 contains 13 residues. From germline, CDR1 is DFQATT and CDR2 SNEGSKA (reference sequence). CDR3 nucleotides: TGCAGTGAATCGACTAGCGGGACCTACGAGCAGTACTTC. Protein product: CSESTSGTYEQYF.

The chain carries TRBV19 and TRBJ1-1, with D unresolved. Between the trimmed V and J ends, which lost 7 bases and 0 bases, there was a span of 9 bases. The CDR3 totals 13 residues. The germline gives CDR1 LNHDA, CDR2 SQIVND (reference sequence). The CDR3 DNA reads TGTGCCAGTAAGGCAGTGATGAACACTGAAGCTTTCTTT. Amino acids: CASKAVMNTEAFF.

This clonotype came up many times. A read error may produce the germline difference seen at one junction end. The CDR3 DNA reads TGCAGCATTGAGACAGCTTCCTACGAGCAGTACTTC. This sequence encodes CSIETASYEQYF. The chain links TRBV29-1 to TRBJ2-7; the D gene is possibly TRBD1 (5 bases). This CDR3 contains 12 residues. CDR1 is SQVTM, CDR2 ANQGSEA, per germline.

This chain uses TRBV20-1 with TRBJ2-7; D possibly corresponds to TRBD1 (5 bases). The CDR3 spans 14 residues. Germline loops: CDR1 DFQATT, CDR2 SNEGSKA (reference sequence). V was shortened by 1 base and J by 1 base, with 11 bases between the two germline ends. In DNA form, the CDR3 reads TGCAGTGCTAGAGTGACAGACCCTTCCTACGAGCAGTACTTC. This translates into CSARVTDPSYEQYF.

V is TRBV20-1 and J is TRBJ2-5, with D possibly TRBD2 on 5 matching bases. The CDR3 spans 14 residues. V shed 2 bases and J shed 5 bases, with 15 bases lying between them. Germline assignment: CDR1 DFQATT and CDR2 SNEGSKA (reference sequence). CDR3 in amino acids: CSARPIRGEETQYF. The CDR3 region has the DNA TGCAGTGCTAGACCCATCCGGGGAGAGGAGACCCAGTACTTC.

The chain combines TRBV7-3 with TRBJ2-5, with D perhaps assigned TRBD1 or TRBD2 (5 bases each). The CDR3 runs to 15 residues. Per germline, CDR1 SGHTA and CDR2 FQGTGA. V lost 1 base, J lost 5 bases, and 14 bases lay in between. CDR3 residues: CASSLRGAFQETQYF. The DNA of the CDR3 is TGTGCCAGCAGCTTAAGAGGGGCCTTCCAGGAGACCCAGTACTTC. Full variable domain (remainder filled in from reference TRBV7-3 and TRBJ2-5): GAGVSQTPSNKVTEKGKYVELRCDPISGHTALYWYRQSLGQGPEFLIYFQGTGAADDSGLPNDRFFAVRPEGSVSTLKIQRTERGDSAVYLCASSLRGAFQETQYFGPGTRLLVL.

The V gene is TRBV7-9, the J gene TRBJ2-7; a possible D gene is TRBD1 (5 bases). This CDR3 region has 15 residues. The V gene's germline CDR1 is SEHNR and CDR2 FQNEAQ (reference sequence). The ends were cut back, 0 bases at V and 2 bases at J, with 11 bases in the middle. The CDR3 sequence: CASSLAGAVAYEQYF. Written as DNA, the CDR3 is TGTGCCAGCAGCTTAGCAGGGGCGGTGGCCTACGAGCAGTACTTC.

This chain links TRBV5-1 with TRBJ1-1; D possibly corresponds to TRBD1 (5 bases). The CDR3 has 15 residues. The V end was cut by 0 bases, the J end by 5 bases, with 14 bases between. Germline CDR1 and CDR2: SGHRS and YFSETQ. CDR3 region: CASSLDRGVRTEAFF. The CDR3 DNA sequence: TGCGCCAGCAGCTTGGATCGGGGGGTCCGGACTGAAGCTTTCTTT. Filled out from reference TRBV5-1 and TRBJ1-1, the complete variable domain reads KAGVTQTPRYLIKTRGQQVTLSCSPISGHRSVSWYQQTPGQGLQFLFEYFSETQRNKGNFPGRFSGRQFSNSRSEMNVSTLELGDSALYLCASSLDRGVRTEAFFGQGTRLTVV.

The J gene is TRBJ2-3, the V gene TRBV7-2, with 11 nucleotides matching TRBD2. The CDR3 contains 16 residues. CDR1 is SGHTA and CDR2 is FQGNSA in the germline V gene. V lost 0 bases to trimming and J lost 4 bases; unmatched junction nucleotides: 3. CDR3 coding DNA: TGTGCCAGCAGCTTAGCGCTAGCGGGGGGAGCAGATACGCAGTATTTT. Translated: CASSLALAGGADTQYF.

The chain combines TRBV4-2 with TRBJ2-1; D possibly corresponds to TRBD2 (5 bases). Germline CDR1 reads LGHNA; CDR2 reads YNFKEQ. V was pared by 4 bases and J by 5 bases, with 9 bases between. The CDR3 contains 13 residues. In DNA, the CDR3 is TGTGCCAGCAGCCCCACTAGGCACAATGAGCAGTTCTTC. This encodes CASSPTRHNEQFF.

The CDR3 DNA is TGTGCCAGCAGTACATGGGACAGGGGAGAATCTTATGGCTACACCTTC. This gives the protein CASSTWDRGESYGYTF. J is TRBJ1-2 and V is TRBV27, with 10 bases that match TRBD1. The CDR3 is 16 residues long. Germline V lookup: CDR1 MNHEY, CDR2 SMNVEV (reference sequence). Trimming cost V 5 bases and J 5 bases; bases outside gene matches: 11.

J is TRBJ2-1 and V is TRBV5-1; D not certain. The CDR3 runs to 14 residues. The germline V gene encodes CDR1 SGHRS and CDR2 YFSETQ. Trimming left V 4 bases short and J 10 bases short, with 18 bases between. CDR3 residues: CASSVGLSEWEQFF. The CDR3 DNA follows: TGCGCCAGCAGCGTGGGCCTTAGTGAGTGGGAGCAGTTCTTC. Looking up the rest from reference TRBV5-1 and TRBJ2-1 gives the full variable domain: KAGVTQTPRYLIKTRGQQVTLSCSPISGHRSVSWYQQTPGQGLQFLFEYFSETQRNKGNFPGRFSGRQFSNSRSEMNVSTLELGDSALYLCASSVGLSEWEQFFGPGTRLTVL.

This clonotype was counted ten times or more. The chain links TRBV20-1 to TRBJ2-1; weak D call: TRBD2 (5 bases). CDR3 length: 13 amino acids. Germline V gene sequence: CDR1 DFQATT, CDR2 SNEGSKA (reference sequence). The germline V and J ends were trimmed by 2 bases and 0 bases, with 5 bases remaining between them. The CDR3 DNA follows: TGCAGTGCTAGAACTAGCTCCTACAATGAGCAGTTCTTC. Translation gives CSARTSSYNEQFF.

V usage is TRBV7-2 and J usage is TRBJ2-7; D is perhaps TRBD1 (5 bases). Germline loops: CDR1 SGHTA, CDR2 FQGNSA. The CDR3 extends over 14 amino acids. Between the trimmed V and J ends, which lost 1 base and 3 bases, there was a span of 10 bases. Here the CDR3 DNA reads TGTGCCAGCAGCTTAGAAGTTCAGGGCTACGAGCAGTACTTC. Residues: CASSLEVQGYEQYF.

The gene calls are TRBV13 and TRBJ1-1; 8 bases align to TRBD1. This CDR3 is 16 amino acids long. The germline V gene encodes CDR1 PRHDT and CDR2 FYEKMQ (reference sequence). The V and J ends lost 3 bases and 0 bases, in that order; junction bases with no gene match: 6. This chain's CDR3 is CASSFIFRGLNTEAFF. For the CDR3, the DNA is TGTGCCAGCAGCTTCATTTTCAGGGGGCTGAACACTGAAGCTTTCTTT.

The rearrangement links TRBV20-1 to TRBJ2-5; D unresolved. The V and J ends lost 0 bases and 3 bases respectively, with 8 bases between them. Per the germline V gene, CDR1 is DFQATT and CDR2 is SNEGSKA (reference sequence). The CDR3 is 13 amino acids. The CDR3: CSARESTEETQYF. The CDR3 DNA follows: TGCAGTGCTAGAGAGTCTACCGAAGAGACCCAGTACTTC.